This T cell receptor (beta chain) was captured by sequencing in a study of blood T cell repertoires in COVID-19 (dated by TCRdb to the early 2020s). In the study overall: Samples from collaborators originated in the United States, Italy and Spain and spanned both the acute and convalescent phases of COVID-19. The prospective study material was composed of cDNA or gDNA derived from T cells, B-cell-depleted T cells, or PBMCs. Subjects who had been exposed to COVID-19, were actively infected with it, or had recovered from it provided the deeply sampled blood TCRbeta repertoires that made up the dataset. The repertoires were released in a freely available public database meant as a resource for research on the immune response to SARS-CoV-2. Samples were obtained from the ongoing ImmuneRACE study (first 160 participants) and from 1,254 subjects provided by 6 global collaborators. The sample metadata nearly always contained a de-identified subject ID, COVID-19 status, age in years and sex. HLA class I and class II types, where available, came from metadata supplied by the sample provider rather than from assay-based typing.

Whole blood was collected in K2EDTA tubes by collaborating institutions according to the institutions' own protocols. For TCRbeta analysis, collaborator samples were shipped as frozen whole blood, as isolated PBMCs, or as DNA extracted from either sample type. Results and caveats for the whole study, not just this receptor: The amount of clinical and demographic metadata varied by source and participant and was provided uncurated.

TCRbeta CDR3 regions were amplified from genomic DNA using the immunoSEQ Assay, a bias-controlled multiplex PCR. The paper's data handling went like this. The number of nucleated cells in each sample was estimated from the amplification of reference gene primers within the assay. Sequence reads were collapsed and filtered to measure the absolute abundance of every unique TCRbeta CDR3 rearrangement. For each sample, productive Simpson clonality was calculated as the square root of Simpson's diversity index over productive rearrangements. Imported from immuneACCESS, the table was reduced by TCRdb to in-frame sequences with V and J called. These copies leave out some clones; in studies compared against another copy, an unresolved V gene accounts for under half, and the cause of the remainder is not known. V and J calls and clone size are copied from that table; D and trimming were computed from the DNA. Recorded for this sample are roughly 180,000 clones; 70% to 85% of them occurred a single time. Approximately 5.4% of the sample belongs to the ten largest clones.

Turning to this clone: The antigen it recognizes is unknown. The record has no base qualities; no much larger clone is one base away.

What was sequenced was peripheral blood. This TCR came from a woman under 40 with acute or convalescent COVID-19.

The CDR3 protein is CASQAGHDYGYTF. In nucleotide form, the sequence is TGTGCCAGCCAGGCAGGGCACGACTATGGCTACACCTTC. The rearranged segments are TRBV28 and TRBJ1-2; a weak D assignment points to TRBD1 (5 bases agree). The CDR1 and CDR2 encoded by the germline V gene are MDHEN and SYDVKM. Including the terminal cysteine and phenylalanine, the CDR3 comprises 13 residues. Only CDR3 DNA is held: 39 bases, read in frame from base 1. Trimming at the junction amounts to 8 bases on V and 3 bases on J, and the germline ends lie 13 bases apart.